This TCR beta chain is from a study of T cells in women clearing cervical HPV infection. For this clone: Its cognate antigen is unknown. The read stops 3 residues short of the end of the CDR3; the missing end is completed from the germline J gene.

Germline values: CDR1 LNHDA, CDR2 SQIVND (reference sequence). This CDR3 has 15 residues. V was clipped by 4 bases and J by 0 bases; unmatched bases: 4. immunoSEQ multiplex PCR used an average of around 1,200 ng genomic DNA. The data were produced by immunoSEQ multiplex PCR, yet TCRdb's version contains in-frame clones alone and is incomplete. The sample table sets out nearly 35,000 clones. Cervical HPV DNA detected by MY09/MY11 PCR, typed by dot-blot. Study-level points and caveats: Controls had more TRBV6-7 (about 0.16%) than cases (roughly 0.11%). Effector/memory and HPV-specific T cells were not isolated, and association timing is unknown.

This clonotype originated in a woman between 18 and 75 years old with a cervical HPV16 infection that either progressed to CIN3+ or cleared (not recorded which). The chain combines TRBV19 with TRBJ1-1, with 8 bases matching TRBD1. Sequencing was carried out using blood buffy coat. The CDR3 loop is CASSRATGVNTEAFF. The DNA read from the CDR3 is TGTGCCAGTAGTAGAGCGACAGGGGTGAACACTGAA.